Listed here are 21 T cell receptor beta chains from one sample, sequenced in a study of blood T cells in healthy people across ages. A sample-barcoded 5' primer and a J-beta primer mix were used in a second PCR of about 7 to 12 cycles. Each CDR3 protein is one row after TCRdb ran MiXCR on the 5' RACE reads. The table includes about 840,000 distinct CDR3 sequences, around 29% detected once. The same specimen was also included in a second study, on T cells of mothers and their children.

The specimen was blood. These receptors were taken from a woman between 35 and 50 years old in good health.

This clonotype was seen a handful of times. The chain couples TRBV5-1 to TRBJ2-3, with D possibly called TRBD1 or TRBD2 (5 bases each). The CDR3 consists of 16 residues. CDR1 and CDR2 (germline): SGHRS, YFSETQ. The V gene lost 5 bases and the J gene lost 0 bases, with 16 bases spanning the gap. Here the CDR3 reads CASSLPGTASTDTQYF. CDR3 in DNA: TGCGCCAGCAGTTTACCCGGGACGGCGAGCACAGATACGCAGTATTTT.

This clonotype occurred a few times. The genes are TRBV19 and TRBJ1-5; D ambiguous. The CDR3 loop spans 14 amino acids. The germline V gene has CDR1 LNHDA and CDR2 SQIVND (reference sequence). The V end was cut by 2 bases, the J end by 3 bases, with 8 bases between. In nucleotides, the CDR3 is TGTGCCAGTAGTATACAGACGGCCAATCAGCCCCAGCATTTT. It codes for CASSIQTANQPQHF.

This clonotype has just one count. A read error is possible here, since a much larger clone lies one base away. This chain joins TRBV10-3 and TRBJ1-2; 7 nucleotides line up with TRBD1. The CDR3 contains 13 residues. The germline gives CDR1 ENHRY, CDR2 SYGVKD. The CDR3 is CAHTGDTNYGNTF. The CDR3 nucleotides are TGTGCCCATACAGGGGATACTAACTATGGCAACACCTTC.

This clonotype was found a few times. The chain joins TRBV11-2 to TRBJ2-5, with D perhaps TRBD2 (6 bases). From germline, CDR1 is SGHAT and CDR2 FQNNGV. The CDR3 contains 14 residues. The ends were cut back, 5 bases at V and 2 bases at J, with 12 bases in the middle. CDR3 in DNA: TGTGCCAGCAGCACCGGGGGAAATCAAGAGACCCAGTACTTC. Residues: CASSTGGNQETQYF. Combining the CDR3 with reference TRBV11-2 and TRBJ2-5 gives the whole variable domain EAGVAQSPRYKIIEKRQSVAFWCNPISGHATLYWYQQILGQGPKLLIQFQNNGVVDDSQLPKDRFSAERLKGVDSTLKIQPAKLEDSAVYLCASSTGGNQETQYFGPGTRLLVL.

Note on this clonotype: A read error is possible here, since a much larger clone lies one base away. The rearrangement joins TRBV12-3 or TRBV12-4 to TRBJ2-3, with 16 bases matching TRBD2. The CDR3 extends over 18 amino acids. The CDR3 DNA reads as TGTGCCAGCAGTTTAGTCGGGACTAGCGGGGGGGATATAGATACGCGGTATTTT. Translating it yields CASSLVGTSGGDIDTRYF.

For this clonotype: It may be a read error: a sequence one base away is much more abundant. The chain recombines TRBV7-3 with TRBJ2-7, with TRBD2 identical over 13 bases. Germline CDR1 is SGHTA and CDR2 is FQGTGA. This CDR3 has 18 residues. For the CDR3, the DNA is TGTGCCGGCAGCTTAACGCGGACTAGCGGGGGCCTTACCTACGAGCAGTACTTC. It specifies CAGSLTRTSGGLTYEQYF.

This chain links TRBV7-9 with TRBJ1-4; a possible D gene is TRBD1 (5 bases). Germline loops: CDR1 SEHNR, CDR2 FQNEAQ (reference sequence). Deletions cut 1 base from V and 5 bases from J, with 8 bases between. CDR3 length: 14 amino acids. The CDR3 coding sequence is TGTGCCAGCAGCTTAGGAGACAGAAATGAAAAACTGTTTTTT. Protein product: CASSLGDRNEKLFF.

Points on this clonotype: This may arise from a read error, as a much more abundant clone is one base away. The genes are TRBV9 and TRBJ2-7, with 7 bases matching TRBD2. The germline V gene has CDR1 SGDLS and CDR2 YYNGEE. The length of the CDR3 is 14 residues. J was trimmed by 0 bases and V by 7 bases; bases with no gene match: 7. DNA for the CDR3: TGTGCCAGCGGCATAAGGGACTACTCCTACGAGCAGTACTTC. Protein product: CASGIRDYSYEQYF.

This clonotype appeared many times. The V call is TRBV20-1, the J call TRBJ2-3, with 12 bases aligning to TRBD2. This CDR3 has 17 amino acids. Losses at the gene ends were 7 bases for V and 4 bases for J; bases not matched to a gene: 15. The germline CDR1 and CDR2 sequences are DFQATT and SNEGSKA (reference sequence). CDR3 DNA: TGCAGTGTACGGGTGACTTGGACTAGCGGGGCATCAGATACGCAGTATTTT. Protein product: CSVRVTWTSGASDTQYF.

This clonotype was seen just once. The chain links TRBV20-1 to TRBJ1-5, with D tentatively TRBD1 (5 bases). The V gene lost 6 bases and the J gene lost 5 bases, with 20 bases spanning the gap. The CDR3 extends over 15 amino acids. The germline V gene has CDR1 DFQATT and CDR2 SNEGSKA (reference sequence). CDR3 sequence reads: CSARTGGGRDQPQHF. Written as DNA, the CDR3 is TGCAGTGCCCGCACGGGGGGAGGACGGGATCAGCCCCAGCATTTT.

Many counts were recorded for this clonotype. This chain connects TRBV28 to TRBJ1-2; D uncertain. CDR3 size: 16 residues. Trimming pared 5 bases from V and 4 bases from J, leaving 20 bases between. Germline V gives CDR1 MDHEN, CDR2 SYDVKM. This chain's CDR3 is CASSPRGRLAFYGYTF. The CDR3 bases are TGTGCCAGCAGTCCTCGCGGACGACTAGCTTTCTATGGCTACACCTTC.

This chain connects TRBV20-1 to TRBJ2-7; D gene ambiguous. Trimming pared 1 base from V and 5 bases from J, leaving 12 bases between. The CDR3 has 13 residues. CDR1 is DFQATT, CDR2 SNEGSKA, per germline (reference sequence). The CDR3, as DNA: TGCAGTGCTAGAGGTCCGTTTAAGAACGAGCAGTACTTC. It specifies CSARGPFKNEQYF.

This clonotype was seen many times. The gene calls are TRBV10-3 and TRBJ1-4, with 9 positions matching TRBD1. J lost 8 bases, V lost 4 bases, and 8 bases had no gene match. This CDR3 region has 15 residues. Germline loops: CDR1 ENHRY, CDR2 SYGVKD. CDR3 amino acids: CAISGRGQGGEKLFF. CDR3 coding DNA: TGTGCCATCAGTGGACGGGGACAGGGCGGAGAAAAACTGTTTTTT.

This clonotype occurred a few times. The chain is built from TRBV28 and TRBJ1-2, with TRBD1 matching 8 bases. CDR3 length equals 15 residues. J was trimmed by 4 bases and V by 5 bases; bases with no gene match: 9. Germline V CDR1 and CDR2: MDHEN, SYDVKM. This CDR3 is CASSPMSGQAYGYTF. Here the CDR3 DNA reads TGTGCCAGCAGTCCCATGTCGGGACAGGCCTATGGCTACACCTTC.

V is TRBV5-1 and J is TRBJ2-7; 12 nucleotides agree with TRBD2. The germline gives CDR1 SGHRS, CDR2 YFSETQ. The CDR3 runs to 20 residues. Losses at the gene ends were 0 bases for V and 1 base for J; bases not matched to a gene: 14. The CDR3 is CASSLVPLTSGGVGSYEQYF. The CDR3 DNA is TGCGCCAGCAGCTTGGTCCCCCTGACTAGCGGGGGTGTGGGGTCCTACGAGCAGTACTTC.

CDR3 DNA sequence: TGTGCCAGCAGCGTAGTTGTTACGGGTGAAGCTTTCTTT. This sequence encodes CASSVVVTGEAFF. This chain connects TRBV9 to TRBJ1-1; D is uncertain. Germline V gives CDR1 SGDLS, CDR2 YYNGEE. The CDR3 length is 13 residues. Trimming cost V 0 bases and J 7 bases, with 10 bases left between them.

The rearrangement joins TRBV6-1 to TRBJ1-1; 10 bases are shared with TRBD1. This CDR3 has 16 amino acids. Germline V lookup: CDR1 MNHNS, CDR2 SASEGT. Losses at the gene ends were 3 bases for V and 0 bases for J; bases not matched to a gene: 4. In nucleotides, the CDR3 is TGTGCCAGCAGTGACCGGGACAGGGGCATGAACACTGAAGCTTTCTTT. Its protein product is CASSDRDRGMNTEAFF.

About this clonotype: The conserved closing phenylalanine or tryptophan is absent in this CDR3, likely reflecting a read error. The chain couples TRBV20-1 to TRBJ2-3, with D perhaps given as TRBD1 or TRBD2 (5 bases each). Deletions cut 0 bases from V and 4 bases from J, with 14 bases between. The CDR3 spans 15 residues. CDR1 and CDR2 (germline): DFQATT, SNEGSKA (reference sequence). The DNA for the CDR3 is TGCAGTGCTAGAGATGGGGGACGAGTTTCAGATACGCAGTATGTT. Residues: CSARDGGRVSDTQYV.

V gene TRBV20-1 combines with J gene TRBJ2-3; TRBD2 might be the D (5 bases). Trimming removed 2 bases at V and 6 bases at J, with 15 bases between. The CDR3 sequence is 14 residues long. Germline V gene lookup returns CDR1 DFQATT and CDR2 SNEGSKA (reference sequence). CDR3 DNA: TGCAGTGCTAGAAAGGGCTGGGAGTTGGATACGCAGTATTTT. Translated: CSARKGWELDTQYF.

The chain has TRBV5-1 and TRBJ2-1; 7 nucleotides agree with TRBD1. The germline CDR1 and CDR2 sequences are SGHRS and YFSETQ. This CDR3 spans 13 amino acids. The V gene end was trimmed by 4 bases and the J gene end by 4 bases; junction bases not matched to a gene: 2. CDR3 nucleotide sequence: TGCGCCAGCAGCGGACAGGATTACAATGAGCAGTTCTTC. Protein: CASSGQDYNEQFF.

There are many counts of this clonotype. The J gene is TRBJ2-7, the V gene TRBV20-1; 9 bases line up with TRBD2. This CDR3 is built from 16 residues. V lost 6 bases and J lost 0; bases outside the gene matches: 12. Germline lookup yields CDR1 DFQATT and CDR2 SNEGSKA (reference sequence). In DNA form, the CDR3 reads TGCAGTGCCCGAGCGGGGCTAGCGGGGTTCTCCTACGAGCAGTACTTC. Its translation: CSARAGLAGFSYEQYF.